What follows are 23 T cell receptor beta chains derived from one specimen sequenced in a study of blood T cell repertoires in COVID-19. The repertoire was sequenced with immunoSEQ multiplex PCR; TCRdb's copy has only in-frame clones and lacks some. The sample carries over 100,000 clones, under 90% recorded once. Sequenced sample: peripheral blood. Receptor source: a woman aged 60-70 years with active or convalescent COVID-19.

The J gene is TRBJ2-5, the V gene TRBV7-2; 8 bases match TRBD2. CDR1 is SGHTA, CDR2 FQGNSA, per germline. J gave up 0 bases and V 6 bases, and 9 bases lay outside the gene matches. This CDR3 spans 16 amino acids. The CDR3 here is CASRSSSGDYQETQYF. The CDR3 nucleotides read TGTGCCAGCAGGAGCAGTAGCGGGGATTACCAAGAGACCCAGTACTTC.

This clone occurred once. The DNA of the CDR3 is TGTGCCAGCAGCTTACAAACAGGGGGCGGTCAGCCCCAGCATTTT. Its translation: CASSLQTGGGQPQHF. This chain connects TRBV7-2 to TRBJ1-5; 9 bases are shared with TRBD1. The CDR3 has 15 residues. Per the germline V gene, CDR1 is SGHTA and CDR2 is FQGNSA. V was clipped by 2 bases and J by 6 bases; unmatched bases: 5.

The chain recombines TRBV19 with TRBJ1-1; unclear D gene. V gave up 3 bases and J gave up 6 bases, with 11 bases separating them. Germline assignment: CDR1 LNHDA and CDR2 SQIVND (reference sequence). The CDR3 sequence is 13 residues long. The CDR3 DNA follows: TGTGCCAGTAGTATTCTTCCGAGGGCTGAAGCTTTCTTT. Translating gives CASSILPRAEAFF.

V is TRBV19 and J is TRBJ2-4, with a weak D call TRBD2 (7 bases). The CDR3 sequence is 14 residues long. Trimming took off 6 bases at V and 8 bases at J, with 17 bases between the two ends. CDR1 is LNHDA, CDR2 SQIVND, per germline (reference sequence). For the CDR3, the DNA is TGTGCCAGTAGCCCCCGGGGGGCCGTAGACATTCAGTACTTC. The encoded protein is CASSPRGAVDIQYF.

The V gene is TRBV30, the J gene TRBJ2-5; the D is unclear. Germline V CDR1 and CDR2: GTSNPN, SVGIG (reference sequence). V lost 0 bases and J lost 3, with 8 bases in between. There are 13 residues in the CDR3. CDR3 residues: CAWSVSVKETQYF. CDR3 DNA sequence: TGTGCCTGGAGTGTATCGGTCAAAGAGACCCAGTACTTC.

The chain employs TRBV15 and TRBJ1-2, with D uncertain. The CDR3 has 14 residues. The V and J ends lost 1 base and 2 bases respectively, with 8 bases between them. CDR1 and CDR2 from the germline V gene are LNHNV and YYDKDF (reference sequence). As DNA, the CDR3 is TGTGCCACCAGCAGAGTTGGTCAGAACTATGGCTACACCTTC. This gives the protein CATSRVGQNYGYTF.

The chain joins TRBV7-3 to TRBJ1-1, with 8 positions matching TRBD1. Germline V CDR1 and CDR2: SGHTA, FQGTGA. With 3 bases clipped from V and 5 bases from J, the junction kept 2 bases outside the gene matches. The CDR3 sequence is 13 residues long. CDR3 nucleotides: TGTGCCAGCAGCTTTGACAGGGGAACTGAAGCTTTCTTT. Residues: CASSFDRGTEAFF.

The chain links TRBV10-3 to TRBJ2-5; 12 bases are shared with TRBD1. The CDR3 covers 15 residues. Germline loops: CDR1 ENHRY, CDR2 SYGVKD. V shed 6 bases, J shed 5 bases, and the junction held 7 bases outside the gene matches. The CDR3 here is CAISRDRGLWETQYF. Written as DNA, the CDR3 is TGTGCCATCAGCCGGGACAGGGGGCTTTGGGAGACCCAGTACTTC.

This clone was seen a single time. The genes are TRBV29-1 and TRBJ1-2, with TRBD1 identical over 8 bases. V lost 0 bases and J lost 1; bases outside the gene matches: 10. The CDR3 is 17 residues long. CDR1 is SQVTM, CDR2 ANQGSEA, per germline. The CDR3 DNA follows: TGCAGCGTTGAAGATCGGGACAGGCCCTTTTTTAACTATGGCTACACCTTC. Translation: CSVEDRDRPFFNYGYTF.

This chain links TRBV18 with TRBJ2-1; D perhaps matches TRBD2 (6 bases). Trimming stripped 3 bases from V and 9 bases from J, with 15 bases between. The CDR3 is 14 residues long. From germline, CDR1 is KGHSH and CDR2 LQKENI. The CDR3 bases are TGTGCCAGCTCACCTCAACGGGAGTCTGGTGAGCAGTTCTTC. This codes for CASSPQRESGEQFF.

This clone occurred once. This rearrangement joins TRBV9 to TRBJ2-2; D possibly corresponds to TRBD2 (6 bases). Germline V gene lookup returns CDR1 SGDLS and CDR2 YYNGEE. CDR3 size: 14 residues. Trimming left V 7 bases short and J 1 base short, with 11 bases between. CDR3 sequence: CASQGTLNTGELFF. The CDR3 DNA follows: TGTGCCAGCCAAGGGACTTTGAACACCGGGGAGCTGTTTTTT.

V is TRBV7-2 and J is TRBJ1-4; 8 nucleotides line up with TRBD1. V gave up 3 bases and J gave up 7 bases; unmatched junction bases: 7. From germline, CDR1 is SGHTA and CDR2 FQGNSA. The CDR3 has 15 residues. This chain's CDR3 is CASSFRTGNSEKLFF. DNA of the CDR3: TGTGCCAGCAGCTTCCGGACAGGGAATAGTGAAAAACTGTTTTTT.

The chain is built from TRBV5-6 and TRBJ1-4; D might be TRBD1 (6 bases). The CDR3 consists of 14 residues. V was trimmed by 0 bases and J by 7 bases, leaving 10 bases between them. CDR1 and CDR2 (germline): SGHDT, YYEEEE. The CDR3: CASSLAGVGEKLFF. In nucleotides, the CDR3 is TGTGCCAGCAGCTTGGCAGGGGTTGGTGAAAAACTGTTTTTT.

This clone was seen only once. The V gene is TRBV6-2 or TRBV6-3, the J gene TRBJ2-7; D call uncertain. With 4 bases removed from V and 0 bases from J, the gap between germline ends came to 10 bases. The CDR3 covers 14 residues. In germline, CDR1 is MNHEY, CDR2 SVGEGT. The CDR3 bases are TGTGCCAGCAGTTTCATGGGCATCTCCTACGAGCAGTACGTC. It codes for CASSFMGISYEQYV.

This sequence joins TRBV28 and TRBJ2-7, with D tentatively TRBD1 (5 bases). CDR1 is MDHEN and CDR2 is SYDVKM in the germline V gene. Trimming left V 1 base short and J 4 bases short, with 5 bases between. The CDR3 spans 12 residues. The DNA of the CDR3 is TGTGCCAGCAGTTTATCAGGGTACGAGCAGTACTTC. Translating gives CASSLSGYEQYF.

The chain has TRBV27 and TRBJ2-3; 10 bases line up with TRBD2. Germline values: CDR1 MNHEY, CDR2 SMNVEV (reference sequence). The CDR3 consists of 16 residues. V shed 3 bases and J 2 bases; nucleotides not matched to a gene: 5. The CDR3 DNA reads as TGTGCCAGCAGTTTTCTAGCGGGAGTGTCCACAGATACGCAGTATTTT. It translates to CASSFLAGVSTDTQYF.

V is TRBV11-2 and J is TRBJ1-2; D gene uncertain. V was pared by 3 bases and J by 1 base, with 6 bases between. CDR3 length equals 13 residues. CDR1 SGHAT and CDR2 FQNNGV come from the germline V gene. CDR3 protein: CASSLSGNYGYTF. CDR3 DNA sequence: TGTGCCAGCAGCTTGAGCGGTAACTATGGCTACACCTTC.

The chain combines TRBV28 with TRBJ1-4; the D gene is possibly TRBD1 (5 bases). Between the trimmed V and J ends, which lost 3 bases and 5 bases, there was a span of 13 bases. This CDR3 is built from 15 residues. Germline assignment: CDR1 MDHEN and CDR2 SYDVKM. The CDR3 sequence is CASSLVTGGNEKLFF. Here the CDR3 DNA reads TGTGCCAGCAGTTTGGTGACGGGGGGAAATGAAAAACTGTTTTTT.

The chain links TRBV5-6 to TRBJ1-2; 7 bases are a match to TRBD1. CDR3 size: 15 residues. Germline assignment: CDR1 SGHDT and CDR2 YYEEEE. V was clipped by 2 bases and J by 5 bases; unmatched bases: 9. This CDR3 reads CASSLPTGVEYGYTF. The CDR3 region has the DNA TGTGCCAGCAGCTTACCCACAGGGGTGGAATATGGCTACACCTTC.

The V call is TRBV7-2, the J call TRBJ2-2; the D gene is possibly TRBD1 (5 bases). The CDR3 runs 14 residues. CDR1 is SGHTA, CDR2 FQGNSA, per germline. Trimming stripped 4 bases from V and 1 base from J, with 7 bases between. The DNA for the CDR3 is TGTGCCAGCAGCTCTAGGGGGAACACCGGGGAGCTGTTTTTT. Residues: CASSSRGNTGELFF.

In its sample, this clone was seen a few times. The V and J genes are TRBV12-3 or TRBV12-4 and TRBJ1-1, with D possibly TRBD1 on 6 matching bases. Between the trimmed V and J ends, which lost 5 bases and 5 bases, there was a span of 12 bases. The CDR3 spans 13 residues. The DNA for the CDR3 is TGTGCCAGCAGTCGACCAGGGGTTACTGAAGCTTTCTTT. Its protein product is CASSRPGVTEAFF.

V is TRBV12-3 or TRBV12-4 and J is TRBJ1-1, with 9 nucleotides matching TRBD1. The CDR3 contains 12 residues. V lost 3 bases, J lost 11 bases, and 4 bases stayed unmatched. The CDR3 DNA is TGTGCCAGCAGTTTTAGGGACAGGGTTGCTTTCTTT. This gives the protein CASSFRDRVAFF.

The gene calls are TRBV5-4 and TRBJ2-3; 9 bases are shared with TRBD2. The CDR3 is 17 amino acids. The germline gives CDR1 SGHNT, CDR2 YYREEE (reference sequence). The V gene end was trimmed by 4 bases and the J gene end by 5 bases; junction bases not matched to a gene: 14. The CDR3 DNA reads as TGTGCCAGCAGCCCCCCGGGCGCGGGGGGGCCGAGAGATACGCAGTATTTT. It translates to CASSPPGAGGPRDTQYF.